This passage covers 32 T cell receptor beta chains from one sample sequenced in a study of T cells in Graves' hyperthyroidism and ophthalmopathy. The CDR3 regions of TCR beta were amplified from RNA transcripts. Researchers ran a first-round RT-PCR on the TCR CDR3 using the HTBI primer set. From the multiplex PCR reads, TCRdb called clonotypes with MiXCR, one entry per CDR3 protein. The sample shows approximately 480,000 distinct CDR3 sequences, less than 25% of them seen only once. Sequenced sample: blood. The receptors here all came from a young man with Graves' hyperthyroidism.

This clonotype was recorded at least ten times. At one end the junction does not follow the germline gene, possibly because of a read error. J is TRBJ1-1 and V is TRBV5-1; tentative D call: TRBD1 (6 bases). The CDR3 has 13 residues. Germline CDR1 SGHRS, CDR2 YFSETQ. CDR3 in amino acids: CASSLQGSTEAFF. The CDR3 nucleotides are TGTGCCAGCAGTTTACAGGGTAGCACTGAAGCTTTCTTT.

The chain carries TRBV10-3 and TRBJ2-7; D is unresolved. The V end was cut by 3 bases, the J end by 3 bases, with 15 bases between. The CDR3 sequence is 15 residues long. Germline values: CDR1 ENHRY, CDR2 SYGVKD. CDR3 amino acids: CAISDPKVGLYEQYF. The CDR3 DNA reads TGTGCCATCAGTGACCCCAAGGTGGGCCTCTACGAGCAGTACTTC.

The V and J genes are TRBV20-1 and TRBJ2-2; D could derive from TRBD1 or TRBD2 (5 bases each). CDR1 is DFQATT and CDR2 is SNEGSKA in the germline V gene (reference sequence). With 6 bases removed from V and 5 bases from J, the gap between germline ends came to 13 bases. The CDR3 is 13 residues long. CDR3 DNA: TGCAGTGCGCTTCCGGGGCCAACCGGGGAGCTGTTTTTT. This sequence encodes CSALPGPTGELFF.

The table lists this clonotype with many counts. The chain combines TRBV28 with TRBJ2-7; maybe TRBD1 (5 bases). Germline V lookup: CDR1 MDHEN, CDR2 SYDVKM. The CDR3 is made up of 14 amino acids. The V end lost 6 bases, the J end lost 4 bases, and 16 bases lay between the germline ends. In DNA, the CDR3 is TGTGCCAGCAGCCCTCAATTGGGGCGATACGAGCAGTACTTC. Its protein product is CASSPQLGRYEQYF. The entire variable domain, with the rest obtained from reference TRBV28 and TRBJ2-7, is as follows: DVKVTQSSRYLVKRTGEKVFLECVQDMDHENMFWYRQDPGLGLRLIYFSYDVKMKEKGDIPEGYSVSREKKERFSLILESASTNQTSMYLCASSPQLGRYEQYFGPGTRLTVT.

Note on this clonotype: A much larger clone lies one base from this, so it may be a read error. The conserved phenylalanine or tryptophan normally closing the CDR3 is absent here, so this likely arose from a read error. The J gene is TRBJ1-3, the V gene TRBV2; D remains ambiguous. Germline CDR1 reads SNHLY; CDR2 reads FYNNEI. The CDR3 has 14 amino acids. The V end lost 6 bases, the J end lost 0 bases, and 9 bases lay between the germline ends. CDR3 loop: CASRPPASGNTIYL. In nucleotides, the CDR3 is TGTGCCAGCAGACCTCCGGCCTCTGGAAACACCATATATTTG.

This chain joins TRBV27 and TRBJ1-5; no clear D. The CDR3 has 14 residues. Trimming pared 4 bases from V and 6 bases from J, leaving 13 bases between. Germline V gives CDR1 MNHEY, CDR2 SMNVEV (reference sequence). CDR3 sequence (DNA): TGTGCCAGCAGTTACTTGTCCGACACTCAGCCCCAGCATTTT. Its protein is CASSYLSDTQPQHF.

This clonotype has more than one count but fewer than ten. The rearrangement uses TRBV15 and TRBJ2-5; D is tentatively TRBD1 or TRBD2 (6 bases each). This CDR3 is built from 17 residues. The V and J ends lost 1 base and 4 bases respectively, with 19 bases between them. CDR1 is LNHNV, CDR2 YYDKDF, per germline (reference sequence). CDR3 loop: CATSRVGGRGIGETQYF. The DNA of the CDR3 is TGTGCCACCAGCAGAGTAGGGGGGAGAGGGATCGGAGAGACCCAGTACTTC.

The table lists this clonotype with many counts. The gene calls are TRBV5-1 and TRBJ2-6; 7 bases map to TRBD1. J gave up 4 bases and V 8 bases, and 6 bases lay outside the gene matches. The CDR3 loop spans 14 amino acids. Germline V gene data show CDR1 as SGHRS and CDR2 as YFSETQ. In DNA, the CDR3 is TGCGCCAGTGCAGGGGGTCTGGGGGCCAACGTCCTGACTTTC. As protein: CASAGGLGANVLTF. Complete variable domain (other parts from reference TRBV5-1 and TRBJ2-6): KAGVTQTPRYLIKTRGQQVTLSCSPISGHRSVSWYQQTPGQGLQFLFEYFSETQRNKGNFPGRFSGRQFSNSRSEMNVSTLELGDSALYLCASAGGLGANVLTFGAGSRLTVL.

This clonotype showed up many times. The J gene is TRBJ1-2, the V gene TRBV5-1; 8 bases fit TRBD1. This CDR3 region has 13 residues. Per germline, CDR1 SGHRS and CDR2 YFSETQ. V lost 1 base to trimming and J lost 7 bases; unmatched junction nucleotides: 3. CDR3 coding DNA: TGCGCCAGCAGCTTGTCAGGGGGCTCTGGCTACACCTTC. Amino acids: CASSLSGGSGYTF.

In its sample, this clonotype was seen many times. The rearrangement uses TRBV10-3 and TRBJ2-7, with TRBD1 matching over 9 bases. With 11 bases clipped from V and 7 bases from J, the junction kept 12 bases outside the gene matches. Germline CDR1 and CDR2: ENHRY and SYGVKD. The CDR3 has 13 amino acids. The CDR3 loop reads CAHGQGQGMEQYF. The DNA of the CDR3 is TGTGCCCACGGGCAGGGACAGGGTATGGAGCAGTACTTC.

This clonotype was seen ten or more times. CDR3 amino acids: CASSQGSAGINTEAFF. The CDR3 coding sequence is TGTGCCAGCAGCCAAGGTTCGGCCGGGATAAACACTGAAGCTTTCTTT. The chain is built from TRBV3-2 and TRBJ1-1; TRBD1 is the table's D call, not checked against the DNA. TRBV3-2 is a listed pseudogene. This CDR3 has 16 residues.

There are many counts of this clonotype. A read error may explain this, as a much larger clone is one base away. The chain employs TRBV15 and TRBJ1-2, with D possibly being TRBD1 (6 bases). The V end was cut by 0 bases, the J end by 4 bases, with 12 bases between. Per the germline V gene, CDR1 is LNHNV and CDR2 is YYDKDF (reference sequence). This CDR3 comprises 15 residues. CDR3 coding DNA: TGTGCCACCAGCAGAGATAGGGGGGAGAGCTATGGCTACACCTTC. As protein: CATSRDRGESYGYTF.

This clonotype was observed at least ten times. This chain connects TRBV14 to TRBJ1-1, with D tentatively TRBD1 (5 bases). The CDR3 sequence is 15 residues long. CDR1 is SGHDN, CDR2 FVKESK, per germline. V was trimmed by 1 base and J by 5 bases, leaving 14 bases between them. CDR3 in amino acids: CASSQGLGVRTEAFF. Here the CDR3 DNA reads TGTGCCAGCAGCCAAGGGCTAGGGGTACGGACTGAAGCTTTCTTT.

This clonotype was detected ten times or more. The chain uses TRBV7-6 and TRBJ1-5; perhaps TRBD1 as D (5 bases). There are 14 residues in the CDR3. Germline V gene sequence: CDR1 SGHVS, CDR2 FNYEAQ. V was pared by 5 bases and J by 2 bases, with 10 bases between. The CDR3 sequence is CASSQAGGNQPQHF. The CDR3 DNA sequence: TGTGCCAGCAGCCAGGCGGGGGGCAATCAGCCCCAGCATTTT.

This clonotype came up a few times. The chain joins TRBV18 to TRBJ1-1, with D maybe TRBD1 (5 bases). Germline lookup yields CDR1 KGHSH and CDR2 LQKENI. V was pared by 1 base and J by 6 bases, with 15 bases between. The CDR3 covers 15 residues. CDR3 loop: CASSPQEGDRAEAFF. Here the CDR3 DNA reads TGTGCCAGCTCACCACAAGAAGGGGACCGGGCTGAAGCTTTCTTT.

This clonotype was seen repeatedly, ten times or more. The gene calls are TRBV28 and TRBJ1-2, with 7 nucleotides matching TRBD1. J was trimmed by 2 bases and V by 5 bases; bases with no gene match: 5. Germline loops: CDR1 MDHEN, CDR2 SYDVKM. CDR3 length: 14 residues. This chain's CDR3 is CASSPGTDNYGYTF. CDR3 coding DNA: TGTGCCAGCAGTCCTGGGACAGACAACTATGGCTACACCTTC.

This clonotype was recorded at least ten times. The J gene is TRBJ1-2, the V gene TRBV12-3 or TRBV12-4; 11 bases agree with TRBD1. J was trimmed by 6 bases and V by 6 bases; bases with no gene match: 15. The length of the CDR3 is 17 residues. The chain's CDR3 is CASSPPDRGRFTDGYTF. CDR3 nucleotide sequence: TGTGCCAGCAGCCCACCGGACAGGGGGCGCTTTACAGATGGCTACACCTTC.

This clonotype occurred many times. The V gene is TRBV10-3, the J gene TRBJ2-7, with TRBD1 as a possible D gene (6 bases). Trimming removed 0 bases from V and 5 bases from J, with 17 bases in between. The germline V gene has CDR1 ENHRY and CDR2 SYGVKD. This CDR3 comprises 16 residues. For the CDR3, the DNA is TGTGCCATCAGTGAGTCAAGTCCCGACAGGCTGGACGAGCAGTACTTC. This gives the protein CAISESSPDRLDEQYF.

The chain employs TRBV6-1 and TRBJ1-2; TRBD1 might be the D (5 bases). CDR1 and CDR2 from the germline V gene are MNHNS and SASEGT. V lost 7 bases to trimming and J lost 4 bases, with 13 bases between them. The CDR3 extends over 13 amino acids. This CDR3 reads CASMSRAGYGYTF. CDR3 coding DNA: TGTGCCAGCATGAGCAGGGCGGGCTATGGCTACACCTTC.

This clonotype was counted at least ten times. The chain is built from TRBV20-1 and TRBJ1-4, with a possible D match to TRBD1 (6 bases). Germline loops: CDR1 DFQATT, CDR2 SNEGSKA (reference sequence). The CDR3 runs to 15 residues. Trimming took 5 bases from V and 8 from J, leaving 21 bases between them. The CDR3 region is CSAGGSGLPNEKLFF. In DNA form, the CDR3 reads TGCAGTGCTGGGGGCAGCGGCCTCCCCAACGAAAAACTGTTTTTT.

V gene TRBV2 combines with J gene TRBJ1-6, with 10 bases that match TRBD1. The germline V gene has CDR1 SNHLY and CDR2 FYNNEI. The CDR3 totals 15 residues. V was clipped by 5 bases and J by 9 bases; unmatched bases: 7. CDR3 coding DNA: TGTGCCAGCAGTTTAAATGGACAGGGGGGTTCACCCCTCCACTTT. It is translated as CASSLNGQGGSPLHF.

This clonotype was seen repeatedly, ten times or more. V gene TRBV5-1 combines with J gene TRBJ1-3; the match to TRBD1 covers 8 bases. This CDR3 contains 17 residues. Per the germline V gene, CDR1 is SGHRS and CDR2 is YFSETQ. Trimming removed 0 bases from V and 5 bases from J; junction bases left unmatched: 10. The CDR3 bases are TGCGCCAGCAGCTTGGTACCGACTGGACAGGGTAGAAACACCATATATTTT. It is translated as CASSLVPTGQGRNTIYF.

There are many counts of this clonotype. The J gene is TRBJ1-1, the V gene TRBV4-1, with D perhaps TRBD1 (5 bases). The CDR3 contains 12 residues. Germline V gene lookup returns CDR1 MGHRA and CDR2 YSYEKL. Trimming shortened V by 4 bases and J by 3 bases, and 6 bases separated the two germline ends. Here the CDR3 reads CASSPTDTEAFF. The DNA for the CDR3 is TGCGCCAGCAGCCCGACAGACACTGAAGCTTTCTTT.

This clonotype was recorded many times. The chain joins TRBV20-1 to TRBJ2-7; D unclear. The CDR3 has 11 residues. Germline values: CDR1 DFQATT, CDR2 SNEGSKA (reference sequence). V was clipped by 3 bases and J by 6 bases, with 9 bases between them. The CDR3: CSASQAREQYF. CDR3 DNA sequence: TGCAGTGCTAGTCAGGCCCGCGAGCAGTACTTC.

This clonotype has at least ten counts. V usage is TRBV19 and J usage is TRBJ1-2; the D gene is possibly TRBD1 (5 bases). Trimming took off 3 bases at V and 7 bases at J, with 12 bases between the two ends. The CDR3 has 13 amino acids. Germline V gene data show CDR1 as LNHDA and CDR2 as SQIVND (reference sequence). The CDR3 sequence: CASSMATGGGYTF. The CDR3 coding sequence is TGTGCCAGTAGTATGGCCACAGGAGGTGGCTACACCTTC.

This clonotype was seen only a few times. V usage is TRBV2 and J usage is TRBJ2-5; the D call may be TRBD1 or TRBD2 (5 bases each). The CDR3 length is 13 residues. Trimming removed 2 bases from V and 5 bases from J, with 9 bases in between. Germline CDR1 is SNHLY and CDR2 is FYNNEI. CDR3 residues: CASSEWGLETQYF. CDR3 nucleotides: TGTGCCAGCAGTGAATGGGGGTTGGAGACCCAGTACTTC.

This clonotype was detected a few times. The CDR3 DNA is TGCGCCAGCAGCCAAGGGGCAGGGGGCAGCTACGAGCAGTACTTC. This translates into CASSQGAGGSYEQYF. This rearrangement joins TRBV4-1 to TRBJ2-7, with 8 positions matching TRBD1. Germline V gene sequence: CDR1 MGHRA, CDR2 YSYEKL. The CDR3 is 15 amino acids. The V segment lost 1 base and the J segment 3 bases; nucleotides outside the gene matches: 5.

In this sample, this clonotype turned up a few times. This rearrangement joins TRBV11-3 to TRBJ1-1; D possibly corresponds to TRBD1 (5 bases). CDR3 length: 15 residues. In germline, CDR1 is SGHNT, CDR2 YENEEA. Trimming shortened V by 2 bases and J by 4 bases, and 14 bases separated the two germline ends. The CDR3 sequence is CASSLYVQGGTEAFF. The DNA of the CDR3 is TGTGCCAGCAGCTTATATGTCCAGGGAGGCACTGAAGCTTTCTTT.

This clonotype has just a few counts. The V gene is TRBV15, the J gene TRBJ1-1; 10 bases line up with TRBD1. Germline V gene lookup returns CDR1 LNHNV and CDR2 YYDKDF (reference sequence). The CDR3 runs 17 residues. V lost 0 bases, J lost 11 bases, and 15 bases stayed unmatched. CDR3 region: CATSRDETGQGFRWAFF. CDR3 in DNA: TGTGCCACCAGCAGAGATGAAACGGGACAGGGGTTTCGATGGGCTTTCTTT.

This clonotype turned up a few times. The chain links TRBV11-3 to TRBJ2-2; TRBD1 matches at 7 bases. The CDR3 length is 14 residues. Germline V gene data show CDR1 as SGHNT and CDR2 as YENEEA. Unmatched junction bases numbered 3, after V lost 2 bases and J lost 6 bases. The CDR3 here is CASSLKGAAGELFF. The CDR3 DNA reads TGTGCCAGCAGCTTAAAGGGGGCAGCCGGGGAGCTGTTTTTT.

This clonotype was seen many times. This sequence joins TRBV30 and TRBJ2-7; no clear D gene. From germline, CDR1 is GTSNPN and CDR2 SVGIG (reference sequence). V lost 4 bases to trimming and J lost 4 bases, with 11 bases between them. CDR3 length equals 12 residues. The CDR3 DNA follows: TGTGCCTGGACAATGAACAGATACGAGCAGTACTTC. Its translation: CAWTMNRYEQYF.

This chain links TRBV12-3 or TRBV12-4 with TRBJ1-1; 8 nucleotides align to TRBD1. CDR3 length: 15 residues. V lost 6 bases to trimming and J lost 1 base; unmatched junction nucleotides: 7. Here the CDR3 DNA reads TGTGCCAGCAGACCCGGACAGGGCGGGAACACTGAAGCTTTCTTT. Translating it yields CASRPGQGGNTEAFF.